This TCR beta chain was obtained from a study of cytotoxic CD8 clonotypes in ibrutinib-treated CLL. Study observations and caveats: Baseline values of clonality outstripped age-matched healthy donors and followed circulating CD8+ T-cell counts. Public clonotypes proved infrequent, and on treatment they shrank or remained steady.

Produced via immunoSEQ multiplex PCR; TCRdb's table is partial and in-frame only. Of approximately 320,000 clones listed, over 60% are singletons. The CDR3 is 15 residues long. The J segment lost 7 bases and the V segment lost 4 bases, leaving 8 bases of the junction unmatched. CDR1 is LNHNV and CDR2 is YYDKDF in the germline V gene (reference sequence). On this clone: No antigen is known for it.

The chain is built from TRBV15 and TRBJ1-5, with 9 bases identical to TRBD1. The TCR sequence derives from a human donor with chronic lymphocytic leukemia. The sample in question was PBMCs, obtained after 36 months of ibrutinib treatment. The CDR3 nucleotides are TGTGCCACCAGCACGGACAGGGGCGCCGGGCAGCCCCAGCATTTT. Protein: CATSTDRGAGQPQHF. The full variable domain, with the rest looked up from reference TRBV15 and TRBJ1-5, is DAMVIQNPRYQVTQFGKPVTLSCSQTLNHNVMYWYQQKSSQAPKLLFHYYDKDFNNEADTPDNFQSRRPNTSFCFLDIRSPGLGDTAMYLCATSTDRGAGQPQHFGDGTRLSIL.